This entry concerns a single TCR beta chain. In TCRdb, the 5' RACE reads were re-called with MiXCR into one record per CDR3 protein. The data show 400,000 to 500,000 distinct CDR3 sequences, approximately 24% seen once. This entry belongs to a study of T-cell memory formation after mild COVID-19. This receptor was taken from an adult woman who had mild COVID-19 (a few samples of this study predate the infection). Cell type and time point are not known. Sequences were obtained from PBMCs or a T cell subset sorted from them (not recorded which).

The CDR3 sequence is CASTLHPVTGGTEAFF. The CDR3 DNA sequence: TGTGCCAGCACCCTTCACCCCGTGACAGGAGGCACTGAAGCTTTCTTT. The gene calls are TRBV27 and TRBJ1-1; possible D gene TRBD1, 6 bases. V was cut by 7 bases and J by 4 bases, with 22 bases left in between. CDR1 MNHEY and CDR2 SMNVEV come from the germline V gene (reference sequence). There are 16 residues in the CDR3.